This T cell receptor (beta chain) was found in a study of cytomegalovirus exposure and HLA in healthy donors. Vbeta (60) and Jbeta (13) primers were used in the PCR. The assay was immunoSEQ multiplex PCR, and TCRdb's table has in-frame clones only and misses some. The sample includes roughly 120,000 clones, over 60% of them seen just once. Per the germline V gene, CDR1 is LGHNA and CDR2 is YNFKEQ. The length of the CDR3 is 10 residues. The germline V and J ends were trimmed by 8 bases and 7 bases, with 5 bases remaining between them. The material sequenced was PBMCs. This receptor was taken from a woman aged 40 to 55 in good health and CMV-seropositive. This chain connects TRBV4-2 to TRBJ2-2, with D uncertain. CDR3 in amino acids: CASPVGELFF. CDR3 coding DNA: TGTGCCAGCCCAGTCGGGGAGCTGTTTTTT.